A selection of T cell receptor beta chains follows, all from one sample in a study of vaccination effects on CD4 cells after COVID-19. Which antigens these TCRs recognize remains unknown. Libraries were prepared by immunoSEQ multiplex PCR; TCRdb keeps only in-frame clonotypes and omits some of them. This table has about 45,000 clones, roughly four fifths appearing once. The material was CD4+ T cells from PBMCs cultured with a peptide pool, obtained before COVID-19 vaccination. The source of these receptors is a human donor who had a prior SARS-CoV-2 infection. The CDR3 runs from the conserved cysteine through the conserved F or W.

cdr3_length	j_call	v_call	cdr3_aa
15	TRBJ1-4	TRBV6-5	CASSYLGRGPEKLFF
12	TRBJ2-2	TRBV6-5	CASSSDTGELFF
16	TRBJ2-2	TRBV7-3	CASSAVAGVNTGELFF
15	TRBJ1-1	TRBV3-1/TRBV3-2	CASSPPTNLNTEAFF
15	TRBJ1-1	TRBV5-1	CASSTWTGGNTEAFF
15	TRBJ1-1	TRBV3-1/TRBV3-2	CASSQGYLKGRIAFF
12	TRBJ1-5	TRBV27	CASSTSNQPQHF
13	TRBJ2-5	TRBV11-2	CASSGFGGETQYF
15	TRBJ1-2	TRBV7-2	CASSLVPGWAGGYTF
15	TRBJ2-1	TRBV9	CASSVVSLAGIEQFF
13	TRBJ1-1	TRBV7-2	CASSLMRAAEAFF
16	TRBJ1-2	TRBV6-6	CASTYGGQAGDRGYTF
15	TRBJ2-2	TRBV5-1	CASSGTGGNTGELFF
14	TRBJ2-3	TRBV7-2	CASSRGSQGSTQYF
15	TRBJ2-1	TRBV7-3	CASSRGTSVDNEQFF
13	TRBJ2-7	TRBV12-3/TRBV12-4	CASSFRLSYEQYF
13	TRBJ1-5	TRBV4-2	CASSHSGNQPQHF
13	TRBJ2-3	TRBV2	CANTGTGADTQYF
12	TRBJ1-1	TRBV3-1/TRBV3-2	CASSHLYTEAFF
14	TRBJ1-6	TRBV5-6	CASSLAQGGSPLHF
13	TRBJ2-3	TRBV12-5	CASGLPGTDTQYF
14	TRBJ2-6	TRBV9	CASTGVFGANVLTF
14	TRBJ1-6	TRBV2	CALMKGQPNSPLHF
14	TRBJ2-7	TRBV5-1	CASSFGGSSYEQYF
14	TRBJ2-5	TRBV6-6	CASSYLTAQETQYF
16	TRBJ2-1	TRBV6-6	CASSRPGTGIYNEQFF
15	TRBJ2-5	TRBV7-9	CASSYRSTGEETQYF
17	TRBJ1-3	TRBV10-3	CAISESLILGRGNTIYF
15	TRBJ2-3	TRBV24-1	CATSDPTSGTDTQYF
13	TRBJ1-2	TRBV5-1	CASSLAGNYGYTF
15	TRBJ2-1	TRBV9	CASSVGAGEYNEQFF
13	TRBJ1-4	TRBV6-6	CASSTGEGRKLFF
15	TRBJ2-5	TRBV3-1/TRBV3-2	CASSPGLAGQETQYF
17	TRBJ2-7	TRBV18	CASSPPGTSGRMGEQYF
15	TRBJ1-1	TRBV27	CASSPTGAGNTEAFF
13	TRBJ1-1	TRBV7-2	CASSPQMNTEAFF
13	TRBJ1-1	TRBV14	CASRRDGMGEAFF
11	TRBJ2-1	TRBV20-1	CSAPDYNEQFF
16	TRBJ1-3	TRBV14	CASSRFGENSGNTIYF
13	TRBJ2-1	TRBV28	CASSVGRHNEQFF
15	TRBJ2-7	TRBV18	CASSRDYQTSYEQYF
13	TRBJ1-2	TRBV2	CASSAGQNYGYTF
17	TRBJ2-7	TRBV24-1	CATSDARRGGPPYEQYF
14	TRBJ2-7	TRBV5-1	CASSLEHRSYEQYF
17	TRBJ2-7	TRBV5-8	CASSLVLSGQDSYEQYF
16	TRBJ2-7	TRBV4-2	CASSQEAGTTSYEQYF
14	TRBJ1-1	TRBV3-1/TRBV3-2	CASSLLPENTEAFF
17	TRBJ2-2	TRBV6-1	CASSEGRTSGSTGELFF
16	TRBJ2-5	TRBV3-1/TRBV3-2	CASSPNSGGVAETQYF
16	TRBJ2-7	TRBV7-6	CASSSGQGANGYEQYF
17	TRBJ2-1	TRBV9	CASSLEGAQIGYNEQFF
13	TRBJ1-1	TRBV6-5	CASSPLAGAEAFF
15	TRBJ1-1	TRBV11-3	CASSLDPNRDWDAFF
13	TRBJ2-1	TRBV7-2	CASSTARGNEQFF